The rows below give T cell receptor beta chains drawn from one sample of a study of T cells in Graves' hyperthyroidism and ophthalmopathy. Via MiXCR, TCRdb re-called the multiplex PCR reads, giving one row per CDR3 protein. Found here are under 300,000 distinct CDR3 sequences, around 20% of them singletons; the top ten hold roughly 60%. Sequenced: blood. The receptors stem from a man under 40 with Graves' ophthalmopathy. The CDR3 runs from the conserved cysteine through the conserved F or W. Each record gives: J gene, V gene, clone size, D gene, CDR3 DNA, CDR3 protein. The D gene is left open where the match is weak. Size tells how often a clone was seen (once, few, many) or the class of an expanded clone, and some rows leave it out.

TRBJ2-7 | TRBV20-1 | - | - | TGCAGTGCTAGACTCAGCTACGAGCAGTACTTC | CSARLSYEQYF
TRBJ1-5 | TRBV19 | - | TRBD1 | TGTGCCAGTAGCAGGACAGGGGAAGGTCAGCCCCAGCATTTT | CASSRTGEGQPQHF
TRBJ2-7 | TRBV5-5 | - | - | TGTGCCAGCAGCGTGACAGGCCTCTACGAGCAGTACTTC | CASSVTGLYEQYF
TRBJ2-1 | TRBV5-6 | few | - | TGTGCCAGCAGCTTGCGGGGATTGTTTTATGAGCAGTTCTTC | CASSLRGLFYEQFF
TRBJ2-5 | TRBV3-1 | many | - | TGTGCCAGCAGCCAAGACTTAGGGACCCAGTACTTC | CASSQDLGTQYF
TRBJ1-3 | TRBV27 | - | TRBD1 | TGTGCCAGCAGTTCCCACGGGACAGACTTCTCTGGAAACACCATATATTTT | CASSSHGTDFSGNTIYF
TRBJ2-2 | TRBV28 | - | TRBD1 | TGTGCCAGCAACGAAGGAGGGACAGGGAGAGGCGGCGGGGAGCTGTTTTTT | CASNEGGTGRGGGELFF
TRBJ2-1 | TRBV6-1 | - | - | TGTGCCAGCAGTTCAACGGGACGGGACAATGAGCAGTTCTTC | CASSSTGRDNEQFF
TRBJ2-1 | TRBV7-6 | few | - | TGTGCCAGCTCAAACATGGGCAATGAGCAGTTCTTC | CASSNMGNEQFF
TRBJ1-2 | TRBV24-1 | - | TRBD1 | TGTGCCACCAGTGATTACGGACAGGGGGCCGATGGCTACACCTTC | CATSDYGQGADGYTF
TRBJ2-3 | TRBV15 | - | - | TGTGCCACCAGCAGAGTGGGGGGGGGGCGAGCAGATACGCAGTATTTT | CATSRVGGGRADTQYF
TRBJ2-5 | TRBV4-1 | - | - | TGCGCCAGCAGCCAATCCCCCGGGAGCCAAGAGACCCAGTACTTC | CASSQSPGSQETQYF
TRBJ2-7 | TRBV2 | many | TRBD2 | TGTGCCAGCAGTGAGGGGCTAGCGGGAGAACAGTACTTC | CASSEGLAGEQYF
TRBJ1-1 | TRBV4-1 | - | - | TGCGCCAGCAGCCAAGACTCCGGGACCACGGTGAAAGCTTTCTTT | CASSQDSGTTVKAFF